Below are 17 T cell receptor beta chains sequenced from a single sample in a study of T cell repertoires in cytomegalovirus infection. Each CDR3 protein gets one entry after TCRdb re-called the reads with MiXCR. The data contain approximately 350,000 distinct CDR3 sequences, about 35% of them singletons. Their antigens are not known. This specimen consisted of cultured PBMCs, obtained from culture after CMV antigen stimulation. These receptors came from a human donor in good health (CMV status not recorded). Some clones in this sample may be carry-over from other donors' samples.

The sample holds a few counts of this clonotype. The chain combines TRBV11-3 with TRBJ2-1; 12 nucleotides line up with TRBD2. Germline CDR1 and CDR2: SGHNT and YENEEA. This CDR3 is built from 15 residues. The ends lost 5 bases at V and 8 bases at J; junction bases unmatched: 7. The CDR3 nucleotides are TGTGCCAGCAGCCCTAGCGGGAGGGCCAGATATGAGCAGTTCTTC. Translation: CASSPSGRARYEQFF.

This rearrangement joins TRBV20-1 to TRBJ2-1; 8 nucleotides match TRBD2. The V and J ends lost 3 bases and 1 base, in that order; junction bases with no gene match: 5. Germline values: CDR1 DFQATT, CDR2 SNEGSKA (reference sequence). This CDR3 region has 15 residues. As DNA, the CDR3 is TGCAGTGCTAGGGGTAGCGGGATGTCCTACAATGAGCAGTTCTTC. This translates into CSARGSGMSYNEQFF.

As DNA, the CDR3 is TGTGCCAGCAAGCTACGGGACGGTACGCAGTATTTT. Protein product: CASKLRDGTQYF. This chain joins TRBV12-3 or TRBV12-4 and TRBJ2-3; D could derive from TRBD1 or TRBD2 (5 bases each). The CDR3 length is 12 residues. The V gene lost 7 bases and the J gene lost 8 bases, with 13 bases spanning the gap.

The chain couples TRBV19 to TRBJ2-5, with 7 bases lining up with TRBD1. In germline, CDR1 is LNHDA, CDR2 SQIVND (reference sequence). This CDR3 spans 14 amino acids. Trimming took 4 bases from V and 2 from J; bases not matched to a gene: 4. The CDR3 region has the DNA TGTGCCAGTAGTACTCCGGGACAGCAAGAGACCCAGTACTTC. Protein product: CASSTPGQQETQYF.

V usage is TRBV5-1 and J usage is TRBJ2-3; maybe TRBD2 (6 bases). Trimming removed 4 bases at V and 2 bases at J, with 17 bases between. Per germline, CDR1 SGHRS and CDR2 YFSETQ. The CDR3 spans 16 residues. The CDR3 spells CASSSGNSGYTDTQYF. The CDR3 DNA sequence: TGCGCCAGCAGCAGTGGAAATAGCGGATACACAGATACGCAGTATTTT.

The chain employs TRBV5-1 and TRBJ2-5; D is unresolved. Deletions cut 0 bases from V and 0 bases from J, with 3 bases between. The CDR3 is 13 residues long. Germline CDR1 and CDR2: SGHRS and YFSETQ. CDR3 coding DNA: TGCGCCAGCAGCTTGGACCACCAAGAGACCCAGTACTTC. This encodes CASSLDHQETQYF.

This chain uses TRBV28 with TRBJ1-3; the match to TRBD1 covers 9 bases. This CDR3 region has 15 residues. J was trimmed by 8 bases and V by 5 bases; bases with no gene match: 10. Germline V gives CDR1 MDHEN, CDR2 SYDVKM. CDR3 sequence: CASSTPGQGQHTIYF. The CDR3 region has the DNA TGTGCCAGCAGTACGCCGGGACAGGGACAACACACCATATATTTT.

Ten or more counts support this clonotype. V gene TRBV7-6 combines with J gene TRBJ2-1; 13 bases are shared with TRBD2. The CDR3 sequence is 18 residues long. Germline V gene data show CDR1 as SGHVS and CDR2 as FNYEAQ. Trimming removed 2 bases from V and 0 bases from J; junction bases left unmatched: 4. DNA of the CDR3: TGTGCCAGCAGCTTAATGGGACTAGCGGGATTCTCCTACAATGAGCAGTTCTTC. This codes for CASSLMGLAGFSYNEQFF.

The chain links TRBV20-1 to TRBJ1-1; no firm D call. Germline lookup yields CDR1 DFQATT and CDR2 SNEGSKA (reference sequence). CDR3 size: 14 residues. V was cut by 0 bases and J by 1 base, with 9 bases left in between. The DNA for the CDR3 is TGCAGTGCTAGAGATTCATCCAGGAACACTGAAGCTTTCTTT. Protein sequence: CSARDSSRNTEAFF.

This chain uses TRBV11-2 with TRBJ2-1; tentatively, D is TRBD2 (7 bases). Between the trimmed V and J ends, which lost 2 bases and 0 bases, there was a span of 17 bases. Germline V gene lookup returns CDR1 SGHAT and CDR2 FQNNGV. CDR3 length: 18 amino acids. CDR3 protein: CASSLWFGGQFSYNEQFF. The CDR3 DNA sequence: TGTGCCAGCAGCTTATGGTTCGGGGGGCAGTTCTCCTACAATGAGCAGTTCTTC.

For the CDR3, the DNA is TGTGCCAGCAGCCCCTGGACAGGGGACAATGAGCAGTTCTTC. The encoded protein is CASSPWTGDNEQFF. The chain carries TRBV7-9 and TRBJ2-1; TRBD1 agrees at 9 bases. Germline trimming cut 5 bases from V and 5 bases from J; bases unmatched to any gene: 4. The germline V gene encodes CDR1 SEHNR and CDR2 FQNEAQ (reference sequence). The CDR3 is made up of 14 amino acids.

This clonotype has just a few counts. The rearrangement joins TRBV7-9 to TRBJ2-7; D remains unclear. V lost 5 bases and J 7 bases, leaving 3 bases between the germline ends. Germline CDR1 and CDR2: SEHNR and FQNEAQ (reference sequence). The CDR3 runs to 9 residues. The CDR3 here is CASSPEQYF. Written as DNA, the CDR3 is TGTGCCAGCAGCCCTGAGCAGTACTTC.

This clonotype was picked up a small number of times. This chain uses TRBV3-1 with TRBJ1-1, with a tentative D call TRBD1 (5 bases). Trimming shortened V by 1 base and J by 4 bases, and 13 bases separated the two germline ends. This CDR3 is 15 amino acids long. CDR1 is LGHDT and CDR2 is YNNKEL in the germline V gene (reference sequence). CDR3 sequence: CASSQVALRGTEAFF. The CDR3, as DNA: TGTGCCAGCAGCCAAGTGGCACTGAGGGGCACTGAAGCTTTCTTT.

This chain joins TRBV20-1 and TRBJ2-3; D tentatively fits TRBD1 or TRBD2 (5 bases each). The CDR3 has 14 amino acids. The germline CDR1 and CDR2 sequences are DFQATT and SNEGSKA (reference sequence). V shed 5 bases and J shed 5 bases, with 17 bases lying between them. CDR3 loop: CSAPRDPGGDTQYF. CDR3 DNA sequence: TGCAGTGCTCCGAGGGACCCTGGAGGAGATACGCAGTATTTT.

This sequence joins TRBV19 and TRBJ1-2; D not certain. The CDR3 spans 13 residues. V was cut by 3 bases and J by 4 bases, with 9 bases left in between. Germline CDR1 is LNHDA and CDR2 is SQIVND (reference sequence). The DNA for the CDR3 is TGTGCCAGTAGTATGGAAGCCGCCTATGGCTACACCTTC. Translated, it gives CASSMEAAYGYTF.

The chain joins TRBV9 to TRBJ2-6, with a weak D call TRBD2 (6 bases). The V end lost 0 bases, the J end lost 0 bases, and 19 bases lay between the germline ends. This CDR3 has 20 residues. CDR1 SGDLS and CDR2 YYNGEE come from the germline V gene. CDR3 region: CASSVEVRGGSGSGANVLTF. The CDR3 DNA sequence: TGTGCCAGCAGCGTAGAAGTTCGGGGAGGCAGCGGCTCTGGGGCCAACGTCCTGACTTTC. The whole variable domain, filled in from reference TRBV9 and TRBJ2-6, reads DSGVTQTPKHLITATGQRVTLRCSPRSGDLSVYWYQQSLDQGLQFLIQYYNGEERAKGNILERFSAQQFPDLHSELNLSSLELGDSALYFCASSVEVRGGSGSGANVLTFGAGSRLTVL.

The sample holds a few counts of this clonotype. The V call is TRBV7-9, the J call TRBJ2-1; 9 positions agree with TRBD2. V trimming: 6 bases; J trimming: 9 bases; junction bases outside the gene matches: 12. Germline lookup yields CDR1 SEHNR and CDR2 FQNEAQ (reference sequence). The CDR3 extends over 15 amino acids. CDR3 protein: CASSPVSGRLGEQFF. The CDR3 DNA reads TGTGCCAGCAGTCCCGTGAGCGGGAGGCTAGGTGAGCAGTTCTTC.